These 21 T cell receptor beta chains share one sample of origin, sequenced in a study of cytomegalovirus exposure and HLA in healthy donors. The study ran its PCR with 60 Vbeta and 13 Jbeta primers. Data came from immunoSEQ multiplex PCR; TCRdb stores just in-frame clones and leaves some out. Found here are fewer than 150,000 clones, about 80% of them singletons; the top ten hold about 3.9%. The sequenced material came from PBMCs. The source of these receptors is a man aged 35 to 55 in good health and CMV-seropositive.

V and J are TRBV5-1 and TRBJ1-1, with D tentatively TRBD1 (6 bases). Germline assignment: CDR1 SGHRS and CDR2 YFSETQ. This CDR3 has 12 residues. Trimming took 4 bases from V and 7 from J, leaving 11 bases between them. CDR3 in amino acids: CASSPGHLEAFF. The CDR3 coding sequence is TGCGCCAGCAGCCCGGGACACCTTGAAGCTTTCTTT.

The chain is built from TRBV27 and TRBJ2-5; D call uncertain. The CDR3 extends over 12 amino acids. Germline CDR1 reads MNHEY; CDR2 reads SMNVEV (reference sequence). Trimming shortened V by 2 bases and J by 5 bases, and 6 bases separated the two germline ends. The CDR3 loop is CASSLVEETQYF. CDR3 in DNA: TGTGCCAGCAGTTTAGTAGAGGAGACCCAGTACTTC.

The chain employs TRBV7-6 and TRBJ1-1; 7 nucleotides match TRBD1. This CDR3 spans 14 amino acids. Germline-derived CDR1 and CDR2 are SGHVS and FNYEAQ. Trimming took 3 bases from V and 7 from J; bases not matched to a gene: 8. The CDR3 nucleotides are TGTGCCAGCAGCTTGATCCGGGACAGTCGTGAAGCTTTCTTT. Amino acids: CASSLIRDSREAFF.

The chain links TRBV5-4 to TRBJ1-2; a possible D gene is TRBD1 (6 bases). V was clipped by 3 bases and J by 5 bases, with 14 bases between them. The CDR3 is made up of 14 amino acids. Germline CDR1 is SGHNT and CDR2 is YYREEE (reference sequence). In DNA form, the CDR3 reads TGTGCCAGCAGCTCCTGGTACAGGGAGTATGGCTACACCTTC. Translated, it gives CASSSWYREYGYTF.

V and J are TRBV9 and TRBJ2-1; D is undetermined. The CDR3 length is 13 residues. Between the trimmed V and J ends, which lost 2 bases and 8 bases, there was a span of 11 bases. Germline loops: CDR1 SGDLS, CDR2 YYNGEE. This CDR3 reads CASSVLESHEQFF. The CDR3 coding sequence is TGTGCCAGCAGCGTGTTAGAGTCACATGAGCAGTTCTTC.

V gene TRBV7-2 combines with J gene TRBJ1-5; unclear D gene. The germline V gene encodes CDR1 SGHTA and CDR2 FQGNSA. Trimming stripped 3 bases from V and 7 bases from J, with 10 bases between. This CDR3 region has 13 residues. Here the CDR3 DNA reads TGTGCCAGCAGCTTCAACAGTGGCCAGCCCCAGCATTTT. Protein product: CASSFNSGQPQHF.

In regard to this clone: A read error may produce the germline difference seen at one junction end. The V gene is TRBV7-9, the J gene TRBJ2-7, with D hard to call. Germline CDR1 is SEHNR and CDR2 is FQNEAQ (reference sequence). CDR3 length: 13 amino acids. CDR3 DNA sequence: TGTTCCAGCAGCTTAGGGCAGTCCTACGAGCAGTACTTC. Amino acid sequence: CSSSLGQSYEQYF.

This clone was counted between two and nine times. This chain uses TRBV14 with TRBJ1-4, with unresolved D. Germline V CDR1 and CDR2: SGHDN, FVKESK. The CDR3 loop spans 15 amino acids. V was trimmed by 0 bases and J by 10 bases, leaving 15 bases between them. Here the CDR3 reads CASSQEGAGRGKLFF. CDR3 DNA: TGTGCCAGCAGCCAAGAGGGAGCAGGTCGCGGAAAACTGTTTTTT. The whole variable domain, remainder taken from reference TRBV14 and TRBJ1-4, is EAGVTQFPSHSVIEKGQTVTLRCDPISGHDNLYWYRRVMGKEIKFLLHFVKESKQDESGMPNNRFLAERTGGTYSTLKVQPAELEDSGVYFCASSQEGAGRGKLFFGSGTQLSVL.

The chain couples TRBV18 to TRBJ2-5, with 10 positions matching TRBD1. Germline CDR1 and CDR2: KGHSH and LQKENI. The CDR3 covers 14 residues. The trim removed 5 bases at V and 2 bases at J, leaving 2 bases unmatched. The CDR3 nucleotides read TGTGCCAGCTCAAGGGACAGGGGACAAGAGACCCAGTACTTC. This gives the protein CASSRDRGQETQYF.

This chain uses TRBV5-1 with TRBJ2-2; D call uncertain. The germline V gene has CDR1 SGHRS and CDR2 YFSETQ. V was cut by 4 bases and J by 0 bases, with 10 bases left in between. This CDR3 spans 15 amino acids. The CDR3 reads CASSPTIPNTGELFF. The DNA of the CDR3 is TGCGCCAGCAGCCCTACTATACCGAACACCGGGGAGCTGTTTTTT. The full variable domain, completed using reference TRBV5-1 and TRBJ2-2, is KAGVTQTPRYLIKTRGQQVTLSCSPISGHRSVSWYQQTPGQGLQFLFEYFSETQRNKGNFPGRFSGRQFSNSRSEMNVSTLELGDSALYLCASSPTIPNTGELFFGEGSRLTVL.

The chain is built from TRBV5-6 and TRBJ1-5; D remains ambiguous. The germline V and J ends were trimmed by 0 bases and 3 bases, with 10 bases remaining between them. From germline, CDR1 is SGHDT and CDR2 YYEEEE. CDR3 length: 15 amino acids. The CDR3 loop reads CASSLGAGYNQPQHF. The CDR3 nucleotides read TGTGCCAGCAGCTTGGGGGCGGGCTACAATCAGCCCCAGCATTTT.

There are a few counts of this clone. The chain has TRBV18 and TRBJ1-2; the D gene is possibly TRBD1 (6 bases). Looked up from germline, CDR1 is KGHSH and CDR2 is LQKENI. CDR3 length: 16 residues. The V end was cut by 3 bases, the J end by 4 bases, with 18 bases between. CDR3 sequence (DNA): TGTGCCAGCTCACCCCTCCAGGGCGGACAGACCTATGGCTACACCTTC. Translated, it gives CASSPLQGGQTYGYTF.

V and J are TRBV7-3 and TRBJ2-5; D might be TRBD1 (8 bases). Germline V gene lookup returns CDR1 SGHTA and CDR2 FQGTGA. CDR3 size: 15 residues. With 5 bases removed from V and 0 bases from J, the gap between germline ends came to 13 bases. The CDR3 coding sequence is TGTGCCAGCAGCCAACAGGGGGGGTACCAAGAGACCCAGTACTTC. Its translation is CASSQQGGYQETQYF.

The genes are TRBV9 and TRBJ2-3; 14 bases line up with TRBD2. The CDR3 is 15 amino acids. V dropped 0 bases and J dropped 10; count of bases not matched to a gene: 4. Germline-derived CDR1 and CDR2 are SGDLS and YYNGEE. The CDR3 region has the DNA TGTGCCAGCAGCGTAGCCGGGACTAGCGGGAGTTCGCAGTATTTT. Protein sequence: CASSVAGTSGSSQYF.

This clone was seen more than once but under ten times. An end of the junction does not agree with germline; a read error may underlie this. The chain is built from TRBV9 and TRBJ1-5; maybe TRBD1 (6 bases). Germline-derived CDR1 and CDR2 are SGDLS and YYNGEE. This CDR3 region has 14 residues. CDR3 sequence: CASSVQGSSQPQHF. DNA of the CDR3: TGTGCCAGCAGCGTACAGGGGAGCAGTCAGCCCCAGCATTTT.

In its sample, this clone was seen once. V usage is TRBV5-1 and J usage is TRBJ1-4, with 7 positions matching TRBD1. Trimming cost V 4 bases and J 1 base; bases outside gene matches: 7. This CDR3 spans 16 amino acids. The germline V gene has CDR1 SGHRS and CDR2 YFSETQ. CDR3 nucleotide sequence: TGCGCCAGCAGCCTGACAGGGAAGGTAACTAATGAAAAACTGTTTTTT. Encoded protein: CASSLTGKVTNEKLFF.

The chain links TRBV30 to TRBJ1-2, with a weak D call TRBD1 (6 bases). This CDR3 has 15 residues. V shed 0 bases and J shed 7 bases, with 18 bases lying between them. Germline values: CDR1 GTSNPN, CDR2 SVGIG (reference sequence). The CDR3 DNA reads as TGTGCCTGGAGTGTACGGCAGGGGATAGGGGGTGGCTACACCTTC. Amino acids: CAWSVRQGIGGGYTF.

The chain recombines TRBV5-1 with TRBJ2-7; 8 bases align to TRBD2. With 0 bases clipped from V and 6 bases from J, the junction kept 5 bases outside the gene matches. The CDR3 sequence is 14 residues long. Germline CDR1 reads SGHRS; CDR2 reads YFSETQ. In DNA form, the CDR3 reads TGCGCCAGCAGCTTGGCCGGGAGGGCCCGCGAGCAGTACTTC. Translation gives CASSLAGRAREQYF.

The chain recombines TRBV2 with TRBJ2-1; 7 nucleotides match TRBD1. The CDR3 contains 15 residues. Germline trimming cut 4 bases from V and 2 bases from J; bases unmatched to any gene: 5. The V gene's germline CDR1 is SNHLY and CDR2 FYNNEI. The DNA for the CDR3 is TGTGCCAGCAGTGCCCGGGACAGACCCTACAATGAGCAGTTCTTC. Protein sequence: CASSARDRPYNEQFF.

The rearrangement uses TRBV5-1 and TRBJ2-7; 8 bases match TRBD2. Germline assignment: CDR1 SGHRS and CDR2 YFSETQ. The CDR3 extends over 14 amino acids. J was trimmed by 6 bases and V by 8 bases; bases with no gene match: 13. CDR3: CASREGSASLEQYF. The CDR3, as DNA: TGCGCCAGTCGGGAGGGTAGCGCCTCCCTCGAGCAGTACTTC. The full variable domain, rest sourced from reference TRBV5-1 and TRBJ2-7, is KAGVTQTPRYLIKTRGQQVTLSCSPISGHRSVSWYQQTPGQGLQFLFEYFSETQRNKGNFPGRFSGRQFSNSRSEMNVSTLELGDSALYLCASREGSASLEQYFGPGTRLTVT.

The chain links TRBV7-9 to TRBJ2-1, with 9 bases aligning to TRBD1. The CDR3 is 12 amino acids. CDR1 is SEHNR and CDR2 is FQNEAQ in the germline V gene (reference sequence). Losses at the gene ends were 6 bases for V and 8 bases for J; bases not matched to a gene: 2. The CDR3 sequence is CASRRTGDEQFF. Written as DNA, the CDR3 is TGTGCCAGCAGACGGACAGGGGATGAGCAGTTCTTC.